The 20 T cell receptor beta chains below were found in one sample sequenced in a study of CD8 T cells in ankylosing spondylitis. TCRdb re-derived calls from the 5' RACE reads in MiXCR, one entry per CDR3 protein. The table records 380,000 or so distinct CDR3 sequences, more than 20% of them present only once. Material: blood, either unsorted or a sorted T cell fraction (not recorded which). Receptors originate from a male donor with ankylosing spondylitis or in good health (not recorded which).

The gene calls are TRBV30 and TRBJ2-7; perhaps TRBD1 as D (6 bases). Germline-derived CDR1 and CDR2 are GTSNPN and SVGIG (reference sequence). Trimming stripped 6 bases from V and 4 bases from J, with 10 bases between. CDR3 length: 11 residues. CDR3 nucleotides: TGTGCCTGCGACAGGAAATACGAGCAGTACTTC. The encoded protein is CACDRKYEQYF.

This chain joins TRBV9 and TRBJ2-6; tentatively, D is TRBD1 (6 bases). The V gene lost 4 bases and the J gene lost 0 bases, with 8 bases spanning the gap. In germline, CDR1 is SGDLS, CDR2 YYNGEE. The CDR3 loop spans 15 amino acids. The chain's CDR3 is CASSWDISGANVLTF. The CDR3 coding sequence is TGTGCCAGCAGCTGGGACATCTCTGGGGCCAACGTCCTGACTTTC. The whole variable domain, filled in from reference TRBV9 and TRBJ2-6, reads DSGVTQTPKHLITATGQRVTLRCSPRSGDLSVYWYQQSLDQGLQFLIQYYNGEERAKGNILERFSAQQFPDLHSELNLSSLELGDSALYFCASSWDISGANVLTFGAGSRLTVL.

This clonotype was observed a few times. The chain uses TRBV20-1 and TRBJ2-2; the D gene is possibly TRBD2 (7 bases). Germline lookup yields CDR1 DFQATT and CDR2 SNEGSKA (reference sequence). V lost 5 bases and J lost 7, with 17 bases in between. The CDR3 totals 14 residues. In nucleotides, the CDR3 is TGCAGTGCTCCGGCCGCGGGGGCGGGCGGGGAGCTGTTTTTT. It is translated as CSAPAAGAGGELFF.

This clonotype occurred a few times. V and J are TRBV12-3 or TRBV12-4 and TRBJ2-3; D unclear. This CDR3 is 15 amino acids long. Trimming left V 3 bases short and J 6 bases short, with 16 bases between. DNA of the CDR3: TGTGCCAGCAGTTTTACCCACCCCCTACCGGATACGCAGTATTTT. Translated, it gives CASSFTHPLPDTQYF.

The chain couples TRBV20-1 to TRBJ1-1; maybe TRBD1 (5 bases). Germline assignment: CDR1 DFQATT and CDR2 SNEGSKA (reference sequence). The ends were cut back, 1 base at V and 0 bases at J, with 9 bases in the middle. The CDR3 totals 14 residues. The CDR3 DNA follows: TGCAGTGCTAGAGGGGGCCCCTTGAACACTGAAGCTTTCTTT. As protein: CSARGGPLNTEAFF.

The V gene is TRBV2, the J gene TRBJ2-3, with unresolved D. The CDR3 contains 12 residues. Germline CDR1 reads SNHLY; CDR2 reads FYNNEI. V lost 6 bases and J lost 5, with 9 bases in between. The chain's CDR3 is CASRKWEDTQYF. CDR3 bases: TGTGCCAGCAGAAAATGGGAAGATACGCAGTATTTT.

The CDR3 reads CASSFGALYEQYF. CDR3 sequence (DNA): TGTGCCAGCAGCTTTGGTGCCCTGTACGAGCAGTACTTC. The V gene is TRBV11-2, the J gene TRBJ2-7; D is ambiguous. Trimming removed 3 bases at V and 4 bases at J, with 10 bases between. Germline V gene sequence: CDR1 SGHAT, CDR2 FQNNGV. CDR3 length equals 13 residues.

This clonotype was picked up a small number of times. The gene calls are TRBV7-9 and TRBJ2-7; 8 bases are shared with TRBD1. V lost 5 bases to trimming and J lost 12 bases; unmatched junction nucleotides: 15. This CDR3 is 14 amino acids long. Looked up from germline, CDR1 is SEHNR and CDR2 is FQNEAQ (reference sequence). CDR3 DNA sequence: TGTGCCAGCAGCCTTGGGACAGGTGTGTTGGTAATGTACTTC. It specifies CASSLGTGVLVMYF.

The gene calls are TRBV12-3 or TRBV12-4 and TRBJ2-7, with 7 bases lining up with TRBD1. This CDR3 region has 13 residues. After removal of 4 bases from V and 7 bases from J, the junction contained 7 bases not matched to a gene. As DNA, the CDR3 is TGTGCCAGCAGTTACTCAGGGGGTGAAGAGCAGTACTTC. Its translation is CASSYSGGEEQYF.

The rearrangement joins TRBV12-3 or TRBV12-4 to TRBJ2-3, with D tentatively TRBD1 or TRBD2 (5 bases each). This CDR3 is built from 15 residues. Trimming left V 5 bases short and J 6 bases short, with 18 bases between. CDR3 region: CASSSRDRPWDTQYF. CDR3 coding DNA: TGTGCCAGCAGTAGCCGGGACCGACCTTGGGATACGCAGTATTTT.

For the CDR3, the DNA is TGTGCCAGCAGCTTAATGACAGATACACAAGAGACCCAGTACTTC. Translating it yields CASSLMTDTQETQYF. The rearrangement uses TRBV5-5 and TRBJ2-5; tentative D call: TRBD1 (5 bases). There are 15 residues in the CDR3. The germline V gene encodes CDR1 SGHKS and CDR2 YYEKEE (reference sequence). Trimming removed 2 bases from V and 2 bases from J, with 13 bases in between.

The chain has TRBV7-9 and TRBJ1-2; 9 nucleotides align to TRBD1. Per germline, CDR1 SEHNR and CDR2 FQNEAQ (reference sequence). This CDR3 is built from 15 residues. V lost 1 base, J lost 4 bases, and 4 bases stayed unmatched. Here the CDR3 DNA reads TGTGCCAGCAGCTTAGGACAGGGGGGGACCTATGGCTACACCTTC. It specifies CASSLGQGGTYGYTF.

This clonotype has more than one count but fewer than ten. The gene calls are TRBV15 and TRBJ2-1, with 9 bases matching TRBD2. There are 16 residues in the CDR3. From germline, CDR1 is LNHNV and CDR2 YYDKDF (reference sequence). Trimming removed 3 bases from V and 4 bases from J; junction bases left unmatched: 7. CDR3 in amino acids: CATSSFLAGPYNEQFF. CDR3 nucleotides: TGTGCCACCAGCAGCTTCCTAGCGGGGCCTTACAATGAGCAGTTCTTC. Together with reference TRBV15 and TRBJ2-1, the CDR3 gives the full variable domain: DAMVIQNPRYQVTQFGKPVTLSCSQTLNHNVMYWYQQKSSQAPKLLFHYYDKDFNNEADTPDNFQSRRPNTSFCFLDIRSPGLGDTAMYLCATSSFLAGPYNEQFFGPGTRLTVL.

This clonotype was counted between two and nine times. CDR3 sequence (DNA): TGTGCCAGCAGTCCCGGGACTCTCTACAATGAGCAGTTCTTC. Protein sequence: CASSPGTLYNEQFF. The rearrangement uses TRBV27 and TRBJ2-1; D is possibly TRBD2 (6 bases). CDR1 MNHEY and CDR2 SMNVEV come from the germline V gene (reference sequence). The V end was cut by 5 bases, the J end by 3 bases, with 11 bases between. This CDR3 comprises 14 residues.

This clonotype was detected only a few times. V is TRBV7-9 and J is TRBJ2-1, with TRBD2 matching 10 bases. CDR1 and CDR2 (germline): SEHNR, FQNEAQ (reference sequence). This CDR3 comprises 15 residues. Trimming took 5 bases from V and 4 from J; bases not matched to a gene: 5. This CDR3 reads CASSERTSGYNEQFF. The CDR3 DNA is TGTGCCAGCAGCGAACGGACTAGCGGATACAATGAGCAGTTCTTC.

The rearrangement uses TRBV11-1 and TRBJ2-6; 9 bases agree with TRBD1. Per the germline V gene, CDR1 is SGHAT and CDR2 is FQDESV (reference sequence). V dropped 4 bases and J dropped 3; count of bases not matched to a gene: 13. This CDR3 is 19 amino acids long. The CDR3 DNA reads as TGTGCCAGCAGCTCCACCCGACAGGGGGAAGTATATGGGGCCAACGTCCTGACTTTC. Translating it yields CASSSTRQGEVYGANVLTF.

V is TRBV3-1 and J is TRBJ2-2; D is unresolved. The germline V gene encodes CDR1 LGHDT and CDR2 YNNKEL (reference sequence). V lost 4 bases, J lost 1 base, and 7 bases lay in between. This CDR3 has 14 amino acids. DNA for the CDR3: TGTGCCAGCAGCCTCCAGCAGAACACCGGGGAGCTGTTTTTT. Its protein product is CASSLQQNTGELFF.

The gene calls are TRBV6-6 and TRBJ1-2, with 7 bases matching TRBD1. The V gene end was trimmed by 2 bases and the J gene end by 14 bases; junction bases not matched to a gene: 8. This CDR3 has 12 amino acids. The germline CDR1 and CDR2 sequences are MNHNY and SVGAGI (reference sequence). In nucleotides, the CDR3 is TGTGCCAGCAGTTACCTCCGGGACAGACCTACCTTC. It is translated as CASSYLRDRPTF.

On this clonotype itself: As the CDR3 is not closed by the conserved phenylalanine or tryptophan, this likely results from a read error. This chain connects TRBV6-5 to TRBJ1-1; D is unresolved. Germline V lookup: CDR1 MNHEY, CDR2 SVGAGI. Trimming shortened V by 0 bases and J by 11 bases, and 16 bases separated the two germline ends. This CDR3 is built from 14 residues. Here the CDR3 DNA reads TGTGCCAGCAGTTACTCGGACCGGACTGAACGGGCTTTCTCT. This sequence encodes CASSYSDRTERAFS.

Here the CDR3 DNA reads TGTGCCAGCAGCCAAAGGAGATCCTACGAGCAGTACTTC. This gives the protein CASSQRRSYEQYF. This rearrangement joins TRBV4-2 to TRBJ2-7; no clear D gene. CDR3 length: 13 residues. V dropped 2 bases and J dropped 1 base, with 6 bases sitting between them. Germline CDR1 is LGHNA and CDR2 is YNFKEQ.